One TCR beta chain is described in this entry. Germline and junction disagree at one end, which may indicate a read error. CDR1 is SSHAT, CDR2 FNYEAQ, per germline (reference sequence). This CDR3 spans 13 amino acids. Time point described: baseline pretreatment blood. Regarding treatment: 15 Gy SBRT to primary tumor, nephrectomy 4 weeks later. Radiation-treated patients gave blood at baseline, week 2 and week 4. The data belong to a study of radiation and T cells in renal cell carcinoma. Sequenced by immunoSEQ multiplex PCR; TCRdb stores in-frame clones only, minus some. The sample holds about 150,000 clones, roughly nine tenths seen once.

The sample in question was blood, obtained from a patient whose treatment included radiotherapy and nephrectomy. The V and J genes are TRBV7-7 and TRBJ1-1, with D unresolved. This receptor was taken from a woman between 65 and 79 years old with renal cell carcinoma. CDR3 sequence (DNA): TGTGCTAGCAGCTTGAACTCGGGCACTGAAGCTTTCTTT. This encodes CASSLNSGTEAFF.